The clone carrying this TCR beta chain was counted between two and nine times. The data stem from a study of blood T cell repertoires in COVID-19. Across the whole study: Researchers got acute and convalescent COVID-19 samples from the United States, Italy and Spain. In each case, the material was cDNA or gDNA derived from T cells, B-cell-depleted T cells, or PBMCs.

The CDR3 runs to 13 residues. Germline V gives CDR1 GTSNPN, CDR2 SVGIG (reference sequence). Trimming cost V 2 bases and J 6 bases, with 8 bases left between them. Source study methods: Reference gene primer amplification yielded estimated nucleated cell counts. The method was immunoSEQ multiplex PCR; TCRdb's version includes in-frame clones alone and lacks a portion of them. V and J calls and clone size are those listed in that table; D and trimming were worked out from the DNA. The table has 62,000 or so clones, 80% to 90% seen once. The chain is built from TRBV30 and TRBJ1-6; D remains ambiguous. The sequencing input was peripheral blood. The origin of this receptor is a man aged 45 to 65 with active COVID-19. The CDR3 region is CAWSPMSNSPLHF. Here the CDR3 DNA reads TGTGCCTGGAGTCCAATGAGTAATTCACCCCTCCACTTT.